This entry describes one T cell receptor beta chain. In the source study's methods: Researchers report that nucleated cell counts were estimated from reference gene primer amplification. Using immunoSEQ multiplex PCR, the repertoire was profiled, and TCRdb retains in-frame clones only, with some absent. Clonal size and the V and J genes are those of that table, whereas D and trimming came from the DNA. The data show 270,000 or so clones, less than 85% seen once. These data belong to a study of blood T cell repertoires in COVID-19. Germline loops: CDR1 MNHEY, CDR2 SVGAGI. After removal of 6 bases from V and 7 bases from J, the junction contained 8 bases not matched to a gene. The CDR3 extends over 14 amino acids.

Sequenced: peripheral blood. The receptor was derived from a woman aged 18 to 35 with acute or convalescent COVID-19. V is TRBV6-5 and J is TRBJ1-4; 7 bases align to TRBD1. CDR3 sequence reads: CASRGRGPAEKLFF. Here the CDR3 DNA reads TGTGCCAGCAGGGGAAGGGGGCCGGCTGAAAAACTGTTTTTT.